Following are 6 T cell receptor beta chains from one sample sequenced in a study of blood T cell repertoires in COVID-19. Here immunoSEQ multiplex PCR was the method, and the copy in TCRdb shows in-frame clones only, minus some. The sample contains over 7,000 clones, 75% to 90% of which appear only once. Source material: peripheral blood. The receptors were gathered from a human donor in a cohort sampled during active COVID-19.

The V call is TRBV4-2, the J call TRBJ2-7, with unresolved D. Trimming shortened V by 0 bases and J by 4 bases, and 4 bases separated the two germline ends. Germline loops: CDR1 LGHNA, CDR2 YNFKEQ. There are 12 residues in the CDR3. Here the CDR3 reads CASSQDSYEQYF. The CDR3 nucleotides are TGTGCCAGCAGCCAAGACAGTTACGAGCAGTACTTC.

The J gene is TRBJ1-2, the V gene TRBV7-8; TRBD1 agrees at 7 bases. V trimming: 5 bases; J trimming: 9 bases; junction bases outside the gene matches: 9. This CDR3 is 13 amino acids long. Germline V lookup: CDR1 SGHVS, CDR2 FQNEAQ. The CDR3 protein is CASSQLGGTRYTF. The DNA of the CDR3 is TGTGCCAGCAGCCAGTTAGGGGGCACCCGCTACACCTTC.

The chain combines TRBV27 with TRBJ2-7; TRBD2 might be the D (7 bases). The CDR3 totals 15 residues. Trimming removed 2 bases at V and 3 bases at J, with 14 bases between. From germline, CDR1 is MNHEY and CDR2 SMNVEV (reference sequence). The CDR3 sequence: CASSLIRGGSYEQYF. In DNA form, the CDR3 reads TGTGCCAGCAGTTTAATCAGGGGAGGGAGCTACGAGCAGTACTTC.

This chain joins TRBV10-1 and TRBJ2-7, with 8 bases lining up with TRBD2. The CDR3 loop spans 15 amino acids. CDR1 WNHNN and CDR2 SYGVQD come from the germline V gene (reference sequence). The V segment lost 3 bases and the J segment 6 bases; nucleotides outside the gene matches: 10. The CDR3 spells CASSDPGLGAREQYF. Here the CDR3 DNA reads TGCGCCAGCAGTGATCCGGGACTAGGCGCCCGCGAGCAGTACTTC.

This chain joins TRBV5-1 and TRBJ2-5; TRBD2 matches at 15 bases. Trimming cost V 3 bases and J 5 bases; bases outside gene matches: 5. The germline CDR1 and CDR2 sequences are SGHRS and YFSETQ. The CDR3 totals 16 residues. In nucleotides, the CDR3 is TGCGCCAGCAGCTCCGGACTAGCGGGAGGGTATGAGACCCAGTACTTC. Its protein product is CASSSGLAGGYETQYF.

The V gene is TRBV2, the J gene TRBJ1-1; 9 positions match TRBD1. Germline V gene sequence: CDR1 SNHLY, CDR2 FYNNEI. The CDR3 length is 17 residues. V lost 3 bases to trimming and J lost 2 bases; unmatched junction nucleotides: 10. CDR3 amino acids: CASSDPGTGIGNTEAFF. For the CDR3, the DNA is TGTGCCAGCAGTGATCCGGGGACAGGGATTGGAAACACTGAAGCTTTCTTT.